The rows below give T cell receptor beta chains drawn from one sample of a study of T cell repertoires in cytomegalovirus infection. TCRdb re-analysed the reads in MiXCR, keeping a single row per CDR3 protein. The sample shows hundreds of thousands of distinct CDR3 sequences, 20% to 25% of them seen only once. Material for sequencing was CD8+ T cells from PBMCs. The receptors shown here come from a human donor in good health (CMV status not recorded). Some clones in this sample may be carry-over from other donors' samples. CDR3s include the opening cysteine and the closing phenylalanine or tryptophan. D genes are given only for firm matches. Rows may omit the clone size; those that give it use once, few, many or a size class.

clone size	J gene	V gene	D gene	CDR3 DNA	CDR3 protein
.	TRBJ2-1	TRBV7-8	TRBD2	TGTGCCAGCAGCTCTCTTGCGGGGGGGCCGAGCTCCTACAATGAGCAGTTCTTC	CASSSLAGGPSSYNEQFF
many	TRBJ1-4	TRBV7-9	.	TGTGCCAGCAGCTTATCAGGGGATGTAGCTAATGAAAAACTGTTTTTT	CASSLSGDVANEKLFF
.	TRBJ2-1	TRBV28	TRBD1	TGTGCCAGCACTACTCACAGGGGGCCCTCCACCAATGAGCAGTTCTTC	CASTTHRGPSTNEQFF
.	TRBJ1-2	TRBV7-9	.	TGTGCCAGCAGCTTAGCAGGGTCTGACTATGGCTACACCTTC	CASSLAGSDYGYTF
many	TRBJ1-5	TRBV7-9	.	TGTGCCAGCAGCTTAAACGACGGCCAGCCCCAGCATTTT	CASSLNDGQPQHF
few	TRBJ1-4	TRBV25-1	.	TGTGCCAGCAGTGGAGTTCCAAACCGCGAAAAACTGTTTTTT	CASSGVPNREKLFF
.	TRBJ1-1	TRBV6-6	.	TGTGCCAGCAGTCGAGATCTAAGGGGGACTGAAGCTTTCTTT	CASSRDLRGTEAFF
.	TRBJ1-2	TRBV14	.	TGTGCCAGCAGCCATGTCTACAGGGATGGCTACACCTTC	CASSHVYRDGYTF
once	TRBJ2-3	TRBV29-1	TRBD2	TGCAGCGGCTCGCGGCGGGGGGGCCTGTCAGATACGCAGTATTTT	CSGSRRGGLSDTQYF
few	TRBJ1-5	TRBV7-2	.	TGTGCCAGCAGCCCCGGTTATCCAAATCAGCCCCAGCATTTT	CASSPGYPNQPQHF
few	TRBJ2-1	TRBV2	.	TGTGCCAGCCGACAGGACAATGAGCAGTTCTTC	CASRQDNEQFF
many	TRBJ1-1	TRBV7-2	.	TGTGCCAGCAGCCGGGTTCTGAACACTGAAGCTTTCTTT	CASSRVLNTEAFF
few	TRBJ2-2	TRBV2	.	TGTGCCAGCAGTGATGGATACACCGGGGAGCTGTTTTTT	CASSDGYTGELFF
many	TRBJ1-1	TRBV6-2/TRBV6-3	.	TGTGCCAGCAGTTACTCCGCAGGAGACGGGACTGAAGCTTTCTTT	CASSYSAGDGTEAFF
few	TRBJ2-3	TRBV29-1	.	TGCAGCGTTGGAGTAGGCGATAGCACAGATACGCAGTATTTT	CSVGVGDSTDTQYF
many	TRBJ2-1	TRBV7-6	TRBD1	TGTGCCAGCAGCCGGGACAGAAACTCCTACAATGAGCAGTTCTTC	CASSRDRNSYNEQFF
.	TRBJ1-5	TRBV27	TRBD1	TGTGCCAGCAGGAACAGGGGTGGTCAGCCCCAGCATTTT	CASRNRGGQPQHF
.	TRBJ1-1	TRBV10-1	.	TGCGCCAGCAGTGAGTCGAATAGGAGGAACACTGAAGCTTTCTTT	CASSESNRRNTEAFF
few	TRBJ1-1	TRBV5-4	TRBD1	TGTGCCAGCAGCTTGATAGACAGGGGGAACACTGAAGCTTTCTTT	CASSLIDRGNTEAFF
few	TRBJ1-1	TRBV10-3	.	TGTGCCATCACGGAGGGCACTGAAGCTTTCTTT	CAITEGTEAFF
few	TRBJ2-5	TRBV6-2/TRBV6-3	TRBD1	TGTGCCAGCAGTTCCTGGACAGGGCCAGAGACCCAGTACTTC	CASSSWTGPETQYF
.	TRBJ1-2	TRBV29-1	TRBD1	TGCAGCGTAGCCGGGGACAGGGGGATCTATGGCTACACCTTC	CSVAGDRGIYGYTF
many	TRBJ2-2	TRBV6-6	.	TGTGCCAGCAGCGAGACCCCCGGGGAGCTGTTTTTT	CASSETPGELFF
many	TRBJ2-1	TRBV7-2	.	TGTGCCAGCAGCTTATTCGAGGGGGGGCTAAATGAGCAGTTCTTC	CASSLFEGGLNEQFF